This T cell receptor (beta chain) was captured in a study of T cell repertoires in cytomegalovirus infection. Across the whole study: Public TCR beta signature analysis indicated the presence of both CMV infection and matching HLA type. Whole-study findings and limits: CMV-specific TCR beta clonotypes restricted by HLA-C were the ones dominating the ex vivo response.

This clonotype was counted between two and nine times. Antigen unknown. TCRdb called the reads again in MiXCR, with one record for every CDR3 protein. Of about 270,000 distinct CDR3 sequences in the sample, about 20% were seen once. Germline V CDR1 and CDR2: MGHRA, YSYEKL. The CDR3 is 13 residues long. V shed 0 bases and J 14 bases; nucleotides not matched to a gene: 6. The sequence was collected from a human donor in good health (CMV status not recorded). Some clones in this sample may be carry-over from other donors' samples. The V call is TRBV4-1, the J call TRBJ2-1; 8 bases line up with TRBD2. The sequenced sample was cultured PBMCs, obtained from culture after CMV antigen stimulation. The CDR3 spells CASSQDRGLVKFF. CDR3 DNA sequence: TGCGCCAGCAGCCAAGACCGGGGACTAGTAAAGTTCTTC.